Sequencing of this T cell receptor (beta chain) was carried out in a study of blood T cell repertoires in COVID-19. Across the whole study: COVID-19 samples, acute and convalescent, were from the United States, Italy and Spain.

The length of the CDR3 is 14 residues. With V trimmed by 6 bases and J by 2 bases, 7 bases remained unmatched. Germline V lookup: CDR1 MNHNY, CDR2 SVGAGI (reference sequence). While infection was still active, Seattle patients were enrolled and then followed longitudinally. The authors' processing: Nucleated cell counts were estimated from reference gene primer amplification. The repertoire was sequenced with immunoSEQ multiplex PCR; TCRdb's copy has only in-frame clones and lacks some. The V and J calls and clone size were taken over from that table, and D and trimming were inferred from the DNA. The profile shows tens of thousands of clones, around 77% of them singletons.

The chain has TRBV6-6 and TRBJ2-7, with 7 bases lining up with TRBD1. The TCR originated in a man aged 70-80 years with COVID-19, enrolled during active disease. Sequencing was performed on peripheral blood. CDR3 residues: CASSIRTGAYEQYF. CDR3 nucleotide sequence: TGTGCCAGCAGCATCCGGACAGGAGCCTACGAGCAGTACTTC.